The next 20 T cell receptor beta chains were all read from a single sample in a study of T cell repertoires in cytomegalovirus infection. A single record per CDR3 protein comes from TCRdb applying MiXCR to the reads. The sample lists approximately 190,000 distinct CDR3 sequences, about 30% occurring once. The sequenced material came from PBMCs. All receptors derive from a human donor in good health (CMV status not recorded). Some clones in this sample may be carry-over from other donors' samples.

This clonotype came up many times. The CDR3 DNA reads TGTGCCAGCAGGGGGTTGGTAAACACTGAAGCTTTCTTT. Translation gives CASRGLVNTEAFF. V and J are TRBV7-2 and TRBJ1-1; D not certain. Trimming left V 6 bases short and J 2 bases short, with 10 bases between. This CDR3 contains 13 residues. The V gene's germline CDR1 is SGHTA and CDR2 FQGNSA.

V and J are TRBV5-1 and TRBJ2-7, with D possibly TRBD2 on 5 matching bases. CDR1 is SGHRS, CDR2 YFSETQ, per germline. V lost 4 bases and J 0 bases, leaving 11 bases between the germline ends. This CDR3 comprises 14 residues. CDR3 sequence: CASSPEGYSYEQYF. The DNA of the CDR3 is TGCGCCAGCAGCCCCGAGGGCTACTCCTACGAGCAGTACTTC. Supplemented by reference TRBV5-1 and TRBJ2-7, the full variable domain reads KAGVTQTPRYLIKTRGQQVTLSCSPISGHRSVSWYQQTPGQGLQFLFEYFSETQRNKGNFPGRFSGRQFSNSRSEMNVSTLELGDSALYLCASSPEGYSYEQYFGPGTRLTVT.

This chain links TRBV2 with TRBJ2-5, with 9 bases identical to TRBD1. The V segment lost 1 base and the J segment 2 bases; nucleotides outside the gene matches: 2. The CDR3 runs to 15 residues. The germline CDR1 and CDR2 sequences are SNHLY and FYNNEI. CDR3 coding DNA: TGTGCCAGCAGTGAAGGGGGGACAGGGCAAGAGACCCAGTACTTC. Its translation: CASSEGGTGQETQYF.

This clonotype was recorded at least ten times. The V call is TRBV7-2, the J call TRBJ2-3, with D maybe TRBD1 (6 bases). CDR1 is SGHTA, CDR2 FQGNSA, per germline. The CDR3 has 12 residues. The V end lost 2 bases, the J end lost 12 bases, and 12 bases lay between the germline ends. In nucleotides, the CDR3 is TGTGCCAGCAGCTTAAACAGGGCTTCTCAGTATTTT. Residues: CASSLNRASQYF. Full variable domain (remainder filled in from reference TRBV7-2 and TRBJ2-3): GAGVSQSPSNKVTEKGKDVELRCDPISGHTALYWYRQSLGQGLEFLIYFQGNSAPDKSGLPSDRFSAERTGGSVSTLTIQRTQQEDSAVYLCASSLNRASQYFGPGTRLTVL.

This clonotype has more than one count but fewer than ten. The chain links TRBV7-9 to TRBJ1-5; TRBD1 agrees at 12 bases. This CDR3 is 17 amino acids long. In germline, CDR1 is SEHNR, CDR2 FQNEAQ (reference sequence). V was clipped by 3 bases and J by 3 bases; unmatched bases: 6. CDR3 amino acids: CASSLGDRGRNNQPQHF. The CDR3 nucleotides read TGTGCCAGCAGCTTGGGGGACAGGGGGCGGAACAATCAGCCCCAGCATTTT.

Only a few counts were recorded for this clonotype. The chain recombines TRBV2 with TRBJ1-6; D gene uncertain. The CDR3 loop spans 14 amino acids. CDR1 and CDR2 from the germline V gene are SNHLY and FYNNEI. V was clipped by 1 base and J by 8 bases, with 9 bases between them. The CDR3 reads CASSEGGWDSPLHF. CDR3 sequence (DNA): TGTGCCAGCAGTGAAGGGGGATGGGATTCACCCCTCCACTTT.

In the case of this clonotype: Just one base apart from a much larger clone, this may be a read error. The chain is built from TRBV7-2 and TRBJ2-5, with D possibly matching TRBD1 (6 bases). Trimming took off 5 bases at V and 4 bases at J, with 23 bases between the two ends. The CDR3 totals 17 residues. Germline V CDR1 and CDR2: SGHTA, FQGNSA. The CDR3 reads CASSPFSQGRIGETQYF. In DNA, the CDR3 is TGTGCCAGCAGCCCATTCTCTCAGGGGCGGATAGGAGAGACCCAGTACTTC.

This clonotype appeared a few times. The CDR3 DNA follows: TGTGCCAGCAGCGATCCCAGGGGTTGGGACACTGAAGCTTTCTTT. This sequence encodes CASSDPRGWDTEAFF. The J gene is TRBJ1-1, the V gene TRBV5-6, with D perhaps matching TRBD1 (6 bases). The CDR3 runs to 15 residues. From germline, CDR1 is SGHDT and CDR2 YYEEEE. V dropped 4 bases and J dropped 3 bases, with 16 bases sitting between them.

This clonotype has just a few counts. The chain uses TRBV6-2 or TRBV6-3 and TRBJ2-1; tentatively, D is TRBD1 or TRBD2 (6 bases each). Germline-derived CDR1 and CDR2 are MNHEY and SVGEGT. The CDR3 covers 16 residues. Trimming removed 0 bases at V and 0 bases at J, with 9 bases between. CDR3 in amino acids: CASSYSRGDSYNEQFF. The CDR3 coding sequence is TGTGCCAGCAGTTACTCGAGGGGGGACTCCTACAATGAGCAGTTCTTC.

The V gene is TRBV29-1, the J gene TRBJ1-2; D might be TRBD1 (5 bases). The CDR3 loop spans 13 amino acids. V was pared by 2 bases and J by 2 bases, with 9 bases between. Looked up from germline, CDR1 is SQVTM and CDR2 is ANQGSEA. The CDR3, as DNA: TGCAGCGTTGAAAAGGGACCCAACTATGGCTACACCTTC. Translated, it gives CSVEKGPNYGYTF.

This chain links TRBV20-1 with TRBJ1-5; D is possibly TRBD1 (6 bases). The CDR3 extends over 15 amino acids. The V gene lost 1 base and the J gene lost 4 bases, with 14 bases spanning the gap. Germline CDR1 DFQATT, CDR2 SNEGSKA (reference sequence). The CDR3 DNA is TGCAGTGCTAGAGGACAGGAATCGGTTAATCAGCCCCAGCATTTT. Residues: CSARGQESVNQPQHF.

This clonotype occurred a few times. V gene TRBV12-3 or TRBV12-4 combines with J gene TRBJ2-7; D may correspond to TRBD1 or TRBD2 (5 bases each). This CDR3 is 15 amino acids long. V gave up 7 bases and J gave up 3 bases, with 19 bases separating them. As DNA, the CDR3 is TGTGCCAGCACCCCCGGGGCTTTGAGGGGCTACGAGCAGTACTTC. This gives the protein CASTPGALRGYEQYF.

The CDR3 coding sequence is TGTGCCATCTCGGGGTCAGCTGAAGCTTTCTTT. Residues: CAISGSAEAFF. The chain couples TRBV10-3 to TRBJ1-1, with no clear D. Between the trimmed V and J ends, which lost 8 bases and 6 bases, there was a span of 10 bases. The germline V gene has CDR1 ENHRY and CDR2 SYGVKD. This CDR3 comprises 11 residues.

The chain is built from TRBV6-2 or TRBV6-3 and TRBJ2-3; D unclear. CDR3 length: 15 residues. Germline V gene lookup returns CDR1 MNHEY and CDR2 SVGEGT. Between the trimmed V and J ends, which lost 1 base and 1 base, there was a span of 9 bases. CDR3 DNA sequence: TGTGCCAGCAGTTACTTTTCTGGCCGCACAGATACGCAGTATTTT. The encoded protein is CASSYFSGRTDTQYF.

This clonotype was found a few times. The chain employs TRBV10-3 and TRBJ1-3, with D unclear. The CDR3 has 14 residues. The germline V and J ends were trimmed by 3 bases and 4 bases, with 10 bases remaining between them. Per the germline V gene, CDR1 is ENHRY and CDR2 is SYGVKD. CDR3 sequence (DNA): TGTGCCATCAGTGAACGACGTTTGGGAAACACCATATATTTT. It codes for CAISERRLGNTIYF.

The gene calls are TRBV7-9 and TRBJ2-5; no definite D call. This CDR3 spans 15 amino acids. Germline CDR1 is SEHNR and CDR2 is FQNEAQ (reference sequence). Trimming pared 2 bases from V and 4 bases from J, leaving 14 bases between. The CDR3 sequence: CASSLPLGLGETQYF. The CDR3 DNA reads TGTGCCAGCAGCTTACCCCTAGGGCTGGGAGAGACCCAGTACTTC.

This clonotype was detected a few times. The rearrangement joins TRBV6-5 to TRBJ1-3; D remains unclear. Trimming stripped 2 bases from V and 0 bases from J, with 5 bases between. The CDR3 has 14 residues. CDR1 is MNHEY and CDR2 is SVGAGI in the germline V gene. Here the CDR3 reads CASSYGGSGNTIYF. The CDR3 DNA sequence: TGTGCCAGCAGTTACGGTGGCTCTGGAAACACCATATATTTT.

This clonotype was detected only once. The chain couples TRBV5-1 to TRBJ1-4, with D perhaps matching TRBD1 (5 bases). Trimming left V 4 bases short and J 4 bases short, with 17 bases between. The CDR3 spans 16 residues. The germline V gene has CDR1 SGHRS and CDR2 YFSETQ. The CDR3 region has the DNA TGCGCCAGCAGCCCTTCGGGGCAGGTTGGTAATGAAAAACTGTTTTTT. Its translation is CASSPSGQVGNEKLFF.

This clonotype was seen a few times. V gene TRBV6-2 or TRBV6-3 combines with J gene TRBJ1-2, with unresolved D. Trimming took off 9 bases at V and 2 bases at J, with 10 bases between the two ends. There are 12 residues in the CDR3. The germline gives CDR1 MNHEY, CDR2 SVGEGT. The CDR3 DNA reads TGTGCCAGTGAGAACCCCAACTATGGCTACACCTTC. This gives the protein CASENPNYGYTF.

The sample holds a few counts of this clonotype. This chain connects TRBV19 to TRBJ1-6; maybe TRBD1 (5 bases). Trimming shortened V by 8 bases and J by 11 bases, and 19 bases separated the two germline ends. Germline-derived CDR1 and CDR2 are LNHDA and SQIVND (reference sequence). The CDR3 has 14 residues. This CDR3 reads CASGDSLAGAPLHF. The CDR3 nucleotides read TGTGCCAGTGGGGACTCACTGGCCGGGGCACCCCTCCACTTT.